The source of this TCR beta chain is a study of tumor-infiltrating lymphocytes in primary liver carcinoma. In the study overall: Spanning 30 to 69 years of age, the patients were men and women. General study findings and limits: The overlap of tumor-adjacent and tumor-blood pairs was smaller than that of tumor region pairs.

Using a constant-region primer together with ProtoScript II reverse transcriptase, TCR beta cDNA was made from approximately 0.55 ug of total RNA. ARM-PCR was slightly modified, and three nested multiplex PCR rounds with it gave rise to the TCR beta libraries. A C-beta reverse primer and TRBV1-TRBV30 forward primers served in each of the first two PCR rounds, at approximately 10 cycles apiece. Using its own MiXCR run on the multiplex PCR reads, TCRdb lists one record per CDR3 protein. Among tens of thousands of distinct CDR3 sequences listed, 72% were seen once. Remarks on this clonotype: Its antigen is not identified. The junction departs from germline at one end; a sequencing error may be responsible.

Total RNA and DNA came together from roughly 20-30 mg of bulk tissue without cell sorting. The germline gives CDR1 SGHAT, CDR2 FQNNGV. The CDR3 loop spans 13 amino acids. The gene calls are TRBV11-2 and TRBJ2-1, with D hard to call. This TCR derives from a middle-aged man with primary liver carcinoma and hepatitis B virus infection. Sequencing was performed on liver tumor tissue from sampling region 1. Specified subset: tumor region T1, superior pole. CDR3 sequence reads: CASNLNDAHEQFF. Written as DNA, the CDR3 is TGTGCCAGCAACTTAAATGATGCTCATGAGCAGTTCTTC. The full variable domain, with the rest looked up from reference TRBV11-2 and TRBJ2-1, is EAGVAQSPRYKIIEKRQSVAFWCNPISGHATLYWYQQILGQGPKLLIQFQNNGVVDDSQLPKDRFSAERLKGVDSTLKIQPAKLEDSAVYLCASNLNDAHEQFFGPGTRLTVL.